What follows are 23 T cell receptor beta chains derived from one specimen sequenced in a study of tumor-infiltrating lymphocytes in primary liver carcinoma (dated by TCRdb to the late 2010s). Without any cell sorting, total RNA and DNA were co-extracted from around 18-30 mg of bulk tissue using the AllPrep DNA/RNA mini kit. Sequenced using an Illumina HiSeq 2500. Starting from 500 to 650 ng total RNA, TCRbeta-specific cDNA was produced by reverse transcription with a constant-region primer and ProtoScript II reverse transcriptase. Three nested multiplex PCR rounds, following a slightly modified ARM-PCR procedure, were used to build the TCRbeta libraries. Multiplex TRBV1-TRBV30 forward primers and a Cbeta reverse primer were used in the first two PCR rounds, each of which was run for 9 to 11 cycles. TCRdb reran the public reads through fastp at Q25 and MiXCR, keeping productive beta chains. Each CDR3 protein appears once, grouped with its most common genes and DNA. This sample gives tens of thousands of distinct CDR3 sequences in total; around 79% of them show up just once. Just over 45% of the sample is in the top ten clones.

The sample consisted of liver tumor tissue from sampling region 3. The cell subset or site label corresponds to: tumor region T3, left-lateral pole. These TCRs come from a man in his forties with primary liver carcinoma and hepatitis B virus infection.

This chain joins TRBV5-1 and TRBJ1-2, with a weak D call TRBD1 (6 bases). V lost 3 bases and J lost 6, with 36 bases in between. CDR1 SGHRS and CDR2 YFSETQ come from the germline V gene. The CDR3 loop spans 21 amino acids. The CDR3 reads CASSSPGVQGPSRRAPDGYTF. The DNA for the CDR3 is TGCGCCAGCAGCTCCCCTGGAGTACAGGGACCATCCCGCCGAGCACCCGATGGCTACACCTTC.

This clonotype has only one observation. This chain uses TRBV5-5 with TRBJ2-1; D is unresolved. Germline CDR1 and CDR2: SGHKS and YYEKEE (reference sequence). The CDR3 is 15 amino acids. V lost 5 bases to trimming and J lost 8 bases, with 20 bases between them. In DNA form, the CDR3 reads TGTGCCAGCAGTCTTGACTCTCCCCCGTACGATGAGCAGTTCTTC. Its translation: CASSLDSPPYDEQFF.

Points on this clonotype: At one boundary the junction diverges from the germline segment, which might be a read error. CDR3 amino acids: CASSLYGFAKEKMFF. The CDR3 nucleotides read TGTGCCAGCAGCTTATACGGGTTCGCTAAAGAAAAAATGTTTTTT. The chain employs TRBV11-2 and TRBJ1-4; D gene unclear. The CDR3 is 15 amino acids. The germline V gene encodes CDR1 SGHAT and CDR2 FQNNGV.

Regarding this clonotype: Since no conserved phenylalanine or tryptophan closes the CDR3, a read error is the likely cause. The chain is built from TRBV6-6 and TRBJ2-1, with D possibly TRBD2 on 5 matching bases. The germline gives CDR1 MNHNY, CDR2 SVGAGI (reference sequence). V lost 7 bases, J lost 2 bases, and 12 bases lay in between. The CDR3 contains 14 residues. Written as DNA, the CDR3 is TGTGCCAGCAATTATAACGGGGCCTACAATGAGCAGTTCTGC. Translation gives CASNYNGAYNEQFC.

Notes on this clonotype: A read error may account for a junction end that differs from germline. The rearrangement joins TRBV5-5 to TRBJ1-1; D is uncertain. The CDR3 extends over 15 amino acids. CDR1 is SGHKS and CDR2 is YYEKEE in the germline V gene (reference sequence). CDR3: CARKPPGYLNTEAFF. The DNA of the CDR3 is TGCGCCAGGAAACCTCCCGGCTACCTGAACACTGAAGCTTTCTTT.

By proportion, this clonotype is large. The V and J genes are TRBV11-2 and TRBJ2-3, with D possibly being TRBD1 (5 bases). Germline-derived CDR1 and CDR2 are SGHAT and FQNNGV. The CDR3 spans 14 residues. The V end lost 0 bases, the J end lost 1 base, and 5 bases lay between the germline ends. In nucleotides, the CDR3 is TGTGCCAGCAGCTTAGAAGGGGGCACAGATACGCAGTATTTT. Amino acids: CASSLEGGTDTQYF.

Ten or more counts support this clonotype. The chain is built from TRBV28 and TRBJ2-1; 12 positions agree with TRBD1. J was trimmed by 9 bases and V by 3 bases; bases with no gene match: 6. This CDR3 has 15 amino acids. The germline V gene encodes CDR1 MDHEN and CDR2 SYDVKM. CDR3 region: CASSLGGQGAREQFF. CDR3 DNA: TGTGCCAGCAGTTTGGGGGGACAGGGGGCGCGTGAGCAGTTCTTC.

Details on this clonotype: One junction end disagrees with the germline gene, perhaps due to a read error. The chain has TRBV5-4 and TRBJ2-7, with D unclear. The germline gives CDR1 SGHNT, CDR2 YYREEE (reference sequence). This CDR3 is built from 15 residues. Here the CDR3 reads CASSLDRGNLYQQYF. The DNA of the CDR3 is TGTGCCAGCAGCTTGGATCGTGGGAACCTCTACCAGCAGTACTTC.

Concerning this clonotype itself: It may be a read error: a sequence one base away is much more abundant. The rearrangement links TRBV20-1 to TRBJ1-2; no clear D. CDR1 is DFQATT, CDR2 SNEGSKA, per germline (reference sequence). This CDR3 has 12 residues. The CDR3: CSASLESTGYAF. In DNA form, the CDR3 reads TGCAGTGCTAGCTTGGAATCCACTGGCTACGCCTTC.

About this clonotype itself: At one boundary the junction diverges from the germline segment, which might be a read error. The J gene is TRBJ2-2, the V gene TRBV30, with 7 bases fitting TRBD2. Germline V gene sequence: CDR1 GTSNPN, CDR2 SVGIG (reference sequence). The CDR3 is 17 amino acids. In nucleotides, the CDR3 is TGTGCCTGGAGTGTACGGACTAGGGGTCCGAACACCGGGGAACTGTTTTTT. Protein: CAWSVRTRGPNTGELFF.

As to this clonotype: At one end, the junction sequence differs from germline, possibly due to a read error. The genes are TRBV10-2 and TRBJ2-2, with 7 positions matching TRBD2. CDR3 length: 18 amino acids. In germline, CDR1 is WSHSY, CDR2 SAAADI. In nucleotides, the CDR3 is TGCACCAGCAGTGAGGCTAAGGGACTAATGGGGGACACCGGGGAGCTGTTTTTT. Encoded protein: CTSSEAKGLMGDTGELFF.

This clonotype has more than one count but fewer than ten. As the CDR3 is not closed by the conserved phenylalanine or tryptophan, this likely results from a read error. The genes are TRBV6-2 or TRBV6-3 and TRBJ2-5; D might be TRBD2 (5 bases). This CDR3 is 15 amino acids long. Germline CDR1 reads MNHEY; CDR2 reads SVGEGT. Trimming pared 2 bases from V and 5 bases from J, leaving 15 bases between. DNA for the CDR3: TGTGCCAGCAGTTACACGAGGGTACCCGGGGAGACCCAGTACATC. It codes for CASSYTRVPGETQYI.

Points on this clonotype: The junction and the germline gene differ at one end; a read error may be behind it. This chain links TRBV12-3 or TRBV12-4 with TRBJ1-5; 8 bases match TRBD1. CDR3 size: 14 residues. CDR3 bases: TGTGCCAGCAGTAGGACAGGGAGTAATCAGTCCCAGCATTTT. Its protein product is CASSRTGSNQSQHF.

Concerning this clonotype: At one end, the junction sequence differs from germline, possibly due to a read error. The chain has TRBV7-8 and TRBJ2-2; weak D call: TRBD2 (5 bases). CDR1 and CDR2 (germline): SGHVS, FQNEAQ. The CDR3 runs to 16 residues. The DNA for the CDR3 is TGTGCCAACAGCAGAATCCGAGCGGAGAGCACCGGGGAGCTGTTTTTT. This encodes CANSRIRAESTGELFF.

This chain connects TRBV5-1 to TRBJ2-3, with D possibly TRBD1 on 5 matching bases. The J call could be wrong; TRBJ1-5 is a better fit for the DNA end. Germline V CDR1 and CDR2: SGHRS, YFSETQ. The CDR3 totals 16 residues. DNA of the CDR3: TGCGCCAGCAGCCTGGGAGCGGGGGATTGGGGAGATACACAGCATTTT. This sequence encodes CASSLGAGDWGDTQHF.

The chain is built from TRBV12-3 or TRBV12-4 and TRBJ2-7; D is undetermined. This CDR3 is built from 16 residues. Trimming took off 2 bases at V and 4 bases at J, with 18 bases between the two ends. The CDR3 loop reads CASSLIGSGSPYEQYV. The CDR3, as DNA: TGTGCCAGCAGTTTAATAGGCTCCGGTAGCCCATACGAGCAGTACGTC.

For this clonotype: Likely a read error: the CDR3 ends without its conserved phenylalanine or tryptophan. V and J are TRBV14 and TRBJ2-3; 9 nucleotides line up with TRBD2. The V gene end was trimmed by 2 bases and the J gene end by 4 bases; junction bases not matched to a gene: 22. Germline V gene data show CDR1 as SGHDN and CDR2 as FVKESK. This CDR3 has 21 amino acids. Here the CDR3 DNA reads TGTGCCAGCAGCCAAATTACCCGGGGGACTAGCCGTACCTTGTCCTCAGATACGCAGTATTCT. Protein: CASSQITRGTSRTLSSDTQYS.

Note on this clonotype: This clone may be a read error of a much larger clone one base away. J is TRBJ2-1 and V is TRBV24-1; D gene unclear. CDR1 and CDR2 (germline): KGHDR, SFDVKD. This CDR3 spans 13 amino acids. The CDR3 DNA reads TGTGGCACCAGTGATTTGTCGCTCAATGAGCAGTTCTTC. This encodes CGTSDLSLNEQFF.

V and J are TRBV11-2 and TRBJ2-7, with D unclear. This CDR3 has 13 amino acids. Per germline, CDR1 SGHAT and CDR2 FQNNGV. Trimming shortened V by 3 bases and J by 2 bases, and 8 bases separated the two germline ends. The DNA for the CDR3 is TGTGCCAGCAGCTTTGATAGCACCTACGAGCAGTACTTC. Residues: CASSFDSTYEQYF.

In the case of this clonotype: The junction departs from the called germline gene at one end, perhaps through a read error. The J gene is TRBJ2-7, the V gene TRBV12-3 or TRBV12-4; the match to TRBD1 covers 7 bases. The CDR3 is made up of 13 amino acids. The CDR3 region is CASGPGQSYDQYF. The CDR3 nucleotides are TGTGCCAGCGGACCGGGACAGAGCTACGATCAGTACTTT.

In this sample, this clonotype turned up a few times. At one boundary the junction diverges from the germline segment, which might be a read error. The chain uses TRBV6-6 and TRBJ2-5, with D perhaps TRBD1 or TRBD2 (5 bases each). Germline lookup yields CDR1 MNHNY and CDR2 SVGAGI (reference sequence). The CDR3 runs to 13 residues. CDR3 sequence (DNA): TGTGCCAGCAGTTACTGGGTGGGGGAGACCCAGCACTTC. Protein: CASSYWVGETQHF.

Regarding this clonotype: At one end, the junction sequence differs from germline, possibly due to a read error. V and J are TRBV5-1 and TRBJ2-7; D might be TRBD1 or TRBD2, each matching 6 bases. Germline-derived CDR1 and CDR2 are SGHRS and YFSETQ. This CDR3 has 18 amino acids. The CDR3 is CAISLVGGGAGHSYEQYF. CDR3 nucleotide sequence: TGCGCCATCAGCTTGGTTGGTGGTGGCGCGGGACACTCCTACGAGCAGTACTTC.

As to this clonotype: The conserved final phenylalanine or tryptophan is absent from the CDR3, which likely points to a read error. The CDR3, as DNA: TGCGCCAGCAGCTTACCATATCAGGGGCCTAAAAGAAATGAGCAGTTCGTC. Translation: CASSLPYQGPKRNEQFV. The chain employs TRBV7-9 and TRBJ2-1; TRBD1 is a possible D gene (6 bases). This CDR3 region has 17 residues. CDR1 is SEHNR, CDR2 FQNEAQ, per germline (reference sequence).